A single sample is the source of the 30 T cell receptor beta chains below, sequenced in a study of T cell responses to AZD1222 COVID-19 vaccine. TCRdb's copy holds only in-frame clones and misses some; the assay was immunoSEQ multiplex PCR. The sample has 180,000 or so clones; more than 80% are singletons. This specimen consisted of peripheral blood, obtained on day 0 of AZD1222 vaccination. The receptors shown here come from an adult in good health.

V gene TRBV24-1 combines with J gene TRBJ2-3; no reliable D call. V lost 9 bases to trimming and J lost 0 bases, with 9 bases between them. Germline V gene data show CDR1 as KGHDR and CDR2 as SFDVKD. The CDR3 extends over 13 amino acids. In DNA, the CDR3 is TGTGCCACCCAGTCGGACAGCACAGATACGCAGTATTTT. This translates into CATQSDSTDTQYF.

The rearrangement uses TRBV7-6 and TRBJ2-1; 8 bases are a match to TRBD2. V lost 5 bases, J lost 1 base, and 7 bases stayed unmatched. Germline CDR1 reads SGHVS; CDR2 reads FNYEAQ. The CDR3 is 16 residues long. CDR3 protein: CASSPLAGTSYNEQFF. CDR3 nucleotide sequence: TGTGCCAGCAGCCCCTTAGCGGGAACATCCTACAATGAGCAGTTCTTC.

The chain is built from TRBV4-1 and TRBJ1-4, with D unresolved. The germline V and J ends were trimmed by 1 base and 8 bases, with 11 bases remaining between them. The CDR3 has 14 amino acids. Per germline, CDR1 MGHRA and CDR2 YSYEKL. CDR3 coding DNA: TGCGCCAGCAGCCAAGGCGCTAACCGGGAAAAACTGTTTTTT. Its protein product is CASSQGANREKLFF.

The rearrangement uses TRBV7-2 and TRBJ2-5, with a possible D match to TRBD2 (6 bases). This CDR3 has 12 residues. The germline gives CDR1 SGHTA, CDR2 FQGNSA. V shed 3 bases and J shed 5 bases, with 7 bases lying between them. The DNA for the CDR3 is TGTGCCAGCAGCTTCGGAGGGGAGACCCAGTACTTC. Translating gives CASSFGGETQYF. Combining the CDR3 with reference TRBV7-2 and TRBJ2-5 gives the whole variable domain GAGVSQSPSNKVTEKGKDVELRCDPISGHTALYWYRQSLGQGLEFLIYFQGNSAPDKSGLPSDRFSAERTGGSVSTLTIQRTQQEDSAVYLCASSFGGETQYFGPGTRLLVL.

This chain joins TRBV4-1 and TRBJ2-2, with D uncertain. V lost 1 base and J lost 8, with 20 bases in between. Germline V gene sequence: CDR1 MGHRA, CDR2 YSYEKL. CDR3 length: 17 residues. CDR3 amino acids: CASSQVLGPPVLGELFF. CDR3 bases: TGCGCCAGCAGCCAAGTCCTAGGACCCCCGGTTCTGGGGGAGCTGTTTTTT.

The V gene is TRBV25-1, the J gene TRBJ2-5; D gene unclear. CDR3 length equals 12 residues. Trimming removed 3 bases at V and 9 bases at J, with 11 bases between. The germline V gene has CDR1 MGHDK and CDR2 SYGVNS. For the CDR3, the DNA is TGTGCCAGCAGTGATCTGTATCTGGCCCAGTACTTC. It encodes CASSDLYLAQYF. The whole variable domain, filled in from reference TRBV25-1 and TRBJ2-5, reads EADIYQTPRYLVIGTGKKITLECSQTMGHDKMYWYQQDPGMELHLIHYSYGVNSTEKGDLSSESTVSRIRTEHFPLTLESARPSHTSQYLCASSDLYLAQYFGPGTRLLVL.

The chain employs TRBV28 and TRBJ2-3; TRBD1 matches at 9 bases. From germline, CDR1 is MDHEN and CDR2 SYDVKM. The CDR3 has 17 residues. Trimming at V came to 5 bases and at J to 2 bases, leaving 11 bases not matched to a gene. The CDR3 coding sequence is TGTGCCAGCAGTCTCCCCCCCGGGACAGGGAACACAGATACGCAGTATTTT. This sequence encodes CASSLPPGTGNTDTQYF.

The rearrangement joins TRBV24-1 to TRBJ2-5; 10 nucleotides agree with TRBD2. After removal of 1 base from V and 2 bases from J, the junction contained 6 bases not matched to a gene. Looked up from germline, CDR1 is KGHDR and CDR2 is SFDVKD. The CDR3 is 17 residues long. The CDR3 DNA is TGTGCCACCAGTGATTTTATTGGGACTAGCGCACAAGAGACCCAGTACTTC. Its protein product is CATSDFIGTSAQETQYF.

The rearrangement links TRBV20-1 to TRBJ2-5; no definite D call. Germline CDR1 reads DFQATT; CDR2 reads SNEGSKA (reference sequence). Trimming took off 4 bases at V and 5 bases at J, with 8 bases between the two ends. The CDR3 totals 11 residues. CDR3 bases: TGCAGTGCTACCCCAGCCGAGACCCAGTACTTC. Amino acid sequence: CSATPAETQYF.

The genes are TRBV6-4 and TRBJ2-2; 14 bases fit TRBD2. Germline V gene lookup returns CDR1 MRHNA and CDR2 SNTAGT. Unmatched junction bases numbered 0, after V lost 0 bases and J lost 3 bases. The CDR3 loop spans 17 amino acids. The CDR3 region has the DNA TGTGCCAGCAGTGACTCGGGACTAGCGGGAGACACCGGGGAGCTGTTTTTT. Translating it yields CASSDSGLAGDTGELFF.

The genes are TRBV7-2 and TRBJ2-5; perhaps TRBD2 as D (7 bases). Germline assignment: CDR1 SGHTA and CDR2 FQGNSA. V was pared by 1 base and J by 4 bases, with 13 bases between. CDR3 length: 15 residues. The DNA of the CDR3 is TGTGCCAGCAGCTTAGATAGGGGGAGGGGAGAGACCCAGTACTTC. Amino acid sequence: CASSLDRGRGETQYF.

V and J are TRBV11-2 and TRBJ2-5; D possibly corresponds to TRBD2 (5 bases). This CDR3 comprises 16 residues. From germline, CDR1 is SGHAT and CDR2 FQNNGV. V shed 5 bases and J shed 5 bases, with 21 bases lying between them. The CDR3 bases are TGTGCCAGCAGCGTTAACGGGATATTCGATGCGGAGACCCAGTACTTC. Its translation is CASSVNGIFDAETQYF.

The gene calls are TRBV6-4 and TRBJ2-3, with TRBD2 matching 9 bases. Germline assignment: CDR1 MRHNA and CDR2 SNTAGT. V shed 0 bases and J 4 bases; nucleotides not matched to a gene: 2. This CDR3 comprises 15 residues. This CDR3 reads CASSDSAGGPDTQYF. CDR3 sequence (DNA): TGTGCCAGCAGTGACTCTGCGGGAGGGCCAGATACGCAGTATTTT.

This rearrangement joins TRBV14 to TRBJ1-1, with D perhaps TRBD1 (5 bases). Germline assignment: CDR1 SGHDN and CDR2 FVKESK. This CDR3 spans 15 amino acids. V was pared by 2 bases and J by 11 bases, with 21 bases between. The CDR3 spells CASSQMAGPSREAFF. CDR3 coding DNA: TGTGCCAGCAGCCAAATGGCGGGGCCTTCCCGCGAGGCTTTCTTT.

The chain is built from TRBV18 and TRBJ1-1; D is perhaps TRBD1 (6 bases). The V and J ends lost 4 bases and 3 bases respectively, with 12 bases between them. This CDR3 is 14 amino acids long. Germline V gene lookup returns CDR1 KGHSH and CDR2 LQKENI. The CDR3 nucleotides read TGTGCCAGCTCACTTCAGGGGATCGACACTGAAGCTTTCTTT. Translated, it gives CASSLQGIDTEAFF.

The CDR3 loop is CASSLLLGQSPNTGELFF. CDR3 sequence (DNA): TGTGCCAGCAGCTTACTACTCGGACAGTCCCCGAACACCGGGGAGCTGTTTTTT. V is TRBV5-6 and J is TRBJ2-2; TRBD1 is a possible D gene (6 bases). V was clipped by 2 bases and J by 0 bases, with 17 bases between them. CDR3 length: 18 residues. Germline V CDR1 and CDR2: SGHDT, YYEEEE. Variable domain in full (rest from reference TRBV5-6 and TRBJ2-2): DAGVTQSPTHLIKTRGQQVTLRCSPKSGHDTVSWYQQALGQGPQFIFQYYEEEERQRGNFPDRFSGHQFPNYSSELNVNALLLGDSALYLCASSLLLGQSPNTGELFFGEGSRLTVL.

This chain uses TRBV6-5 with TRBJ1-2; 9 nucleotides agree with TRBD1. The trim removed 6 bases at V and 5 bases at J, leaving 10 bases unmatched. Per the germline V gene, CDR1 is MNHEY and CDR2 is SVGAGI. The CDR3 sequence is 15 residues long. The CDR3 is CASRSAPGQGYGYTF. As DNA, the CDR3 is TGTGCCAGCAGGTCGGCGCCGGGACAGGGATATGGCTACACCTTC.

V usage is TRBV28 and J usage is TRBJ2-5; 7 positions agree with TRBD1. The V segment lost 2 bases and the J segment 6 bases; nucleotides outside the gene matches: 6. The CDR3 totals 14 residues. Per the germline V gene, CDR1 is MDHEN and CDR2 is SYDVKM. For the CDR3, the DNA is TGTGCCAGCAGTTTAATGACAGGGAAACAGACCCAGTACTTC. It codes for CASSLMTGKQTQYF.

This rearrangement joins TRBV29-1 to TRBJ2-7, with D perhaps assigned TRBD1 or TRBD2 (5 bases each). Deletions cut 3 bases from V and 7 bases from J, with 19 bases between. The CDR3 sequence is 14 residues long. Germline lookup yields CDR1 SQVTM and CDR2 ANQGSEA. The CDR3 DNA reads TGCAGCGTTGAGATGATTGGGGACCCGGTTGAGCAGTACTTC. Its protein product is CSVEMIGDPVEQYF.

In the case of this clone: The sample carries other DNA sequences with the same CDR3. The V gene is TRBV12-3 or TRBV12-4, the J gene TRBJ1-1; the D is unclear. The CDR3 extends over 13 amino acids. Trimming stripped 6 bases from V and 1 base from J, with 9 bases between. The CDR3 here is CASRPDGNTEAFF. In nucleotides, the CDR3 is TGTGCCAGCAGACCTGACGGGAACACTGAAGCTTTCTTT.

J is TRBJ2-2 and V is TRBV9, with no clear D. Trimming took 4 bases from V and 4 from J, leaving 8 bases between them. The CDR3 covers 13 residues. Germline lookup yields CDR1 SGDLS and CDR2 YYNGEE. The CDR3 loop reads CASSQGSTGELFF. The DNA for the CDR3 is TGTGCCAGCAGCCAAGGGTCCACCGGGGAGCTGTTTTTT.

CDR3 sequence reads: CASSSGTGNTEAFF. The CDR3 DNA sequence: TGCGCCAGCAGCAGCGGGACAGGGAACACTGAAGCTTTCTTT. The chain is built from TRBV5-1 and TRBJ1-1; 8 bases map to TRBD1. The CDR3 has 14 residues. Germline V gene sequence: CDR1 SGHRS, CDR2 YFSETQ. V shed 4 bases, J shed 1 base, and the junction held 3 bases outside the gene matches.

CDR3 sequence (DNA): TGTGCCAGCAGCTCCGGACAGAAGAACACCGGGGAGCTGTTTTTT. Protein sequence: CASSSGQKNTGELFF. This rearrangement joins TRBV7-8 to TRBJ2-2, with D perhaps TRBD1 (6 bases). The V gene's germline CDR1 is SGHVS and CDR2 FQNEAQ. V lost 4 bases and J 1 base, leaving 10 bases between the germline ends. This CDR3 contains 15 residues. The full variable domain, completed using reference TRBV7-8 and TRBJ2-2, is GAGVSQSPRYKVAKRGQDVALRCDPISGHVSLFWYQQALGQGPEFLTYFQNEAQLDKSGLPSDRFFAERPEGSVSTLKIQRTQQEDSAVYLCASSSGQKNTGELFFGEGSRLTVL.

The chain combines TRBV5-1 with TRBJ1-1; possible D gene TRBD1, 6 bases. V was trimmed by 4 bases and J by 0 bases, leaving 16 bases between them. This CDR3 region has 16 residues. Germline-derived CDR1 and CDR2 are SGHRS and YFSETQ. The CDR3 bases are TGCGCCAGCAGCCCGCAAGGGGGGGCTTTGAACACTGAAGCTTTCTTT. This gives the protein CASSPQGGALNTEAFF.

The CDR3 nucleotides read TGTGCAAGTCGCTTTAAGGGCAGGGGGGACACTGAAGCTTTCTTT. It encodes CASRFKGRGDTEAFF. V is TRBV12-2 and J is TRBJ1-1; the tabulated D call, TRBD1, remains unverified against the DNA. TRBV12-2 is a pseudogene segment. The CDR3 has 15 residues.

The gene calls are TRBV5-5 and TRBJ1-6, with 7 positions matching TRBD1. Germline CDR1 SGHKS, CDR2 YYEKEE (reference sequence). The CDR3 runs 15 residues. The junction had 3 bases not matched to a gene; V was cut back by 4 bases and J by 2 bases. This chain's CDR3 is CASSLGTAYNSPLHF. The CDR3 DNA follows: TGTGCCAGCAGCCTCGGGACAGCCTATAATTCACCCCTCCACTTT.

As to this clone: One junction end disagrees with the germline gene, perhaps due to a read error. This chain uses TRBV4-1 with TRBJ1-2; D is ambiguous. The CDR3 covers 15 residues. Germline V gene data show CDR1 as MGHRA and CDR2 as YSYEKL. The CDR3 spells CASRQAGSSNYGYTF. The CDR3 DNA follows: TGCGCCAGCAGACAAGCGGGGTCATCTAACTATGGCTACACCTTC.

The chain uses TRBV6-5 and TRBJ2-7, with D hard to call. The CDR3 is made up of 13 amino acids. Germline V gene lookup returns CDR1 MNHEY and CDR2 SVGAGI. Trimming shortened V by 0 bases and J by 7 bases, and 10 bases separated the two germline ends. CDR3 DNA: TGTGCCAGCAGTTACTCGAAAGTGGGAGAGCAGTACTTC. It yields the protein CASSYSKVGEQYF.

The chain couples TRBV18 to TRBJ2-5; D is undetermined. Germline V gives CDR1 KGHSH, CDR2 LQKENI. The CDR3 runs 13 residues. Trimming took 4 bases from V and 5 from J, leaving 11 bases between them. CDR3 in amino acids: CASSRESLETQYF. Here the CDR3 DNA reads TGTGCCAGCTCACGAGAGAGTTTGGAGACCCAGTACTTC.

This clone was observed a few times. V and J are TRBV5-4 and TRBJ1-1; possible D gene TRBD1, 5 bases. V was pared by 2 bases and J by 8 bases, with 16 bases between. Germline V gene lookup returns CDR1 SGHNT and CDR2 YYREEE (reference sequence). The CDR3 extends over 14 amino acids. CDR3 in amino acids: CASSFGGGSPEAFF. The CDR3 DNA is TGTGCCAGCAGCTTTGGGGGAGGGAGTCCAGAAGCTTTCTTT.